The count of the clone carrying this T cell receptor beta chain is one. V dropped 6 bases and J dropped 9 bases, with 18 bases sitting between them. This CDR3 has 14 amino acids. Per the germline V gene, CDR1 is SNHLY and CDR2 is FYNNEI. Authors' analysis steps: Amplification with reference gene primers provided the estimates of nucleated cell counts. Using immunoSEQ multiplex PCR, the repertoire was profiled, and TCRdb retains in-frame clones only, with some absent. The V and J calls and clone size come from that table; D and trimming were worked out from the DNA. This sample carries some 95,000 clones, about 88% of them seen once, and the ten largest clones take 1.2%. These data originate in a study of blood T cell repertoires in COVID-19. Study summary: The United States, Italy and Spain were the sources of the acute and convalescent COVID-19 samples. In each case, the material was cDNA or gDNA derived from T cells, B-cell-depleted T cells, or PBMCs.

The J gene is TRBJ2-1, the V gene TRBV2; D is perhaps TRBD2 (6 bases). This receptor was taken from a man older than 75 with active or convalescent COVID-19. The sequencing input was peripheral blood. The DNA for the CDR3 is TGTGCCAGCAGCGCTTTGGGGGGTGGGCGTGAGCAGTTCTTC. This sequence encodes CASSALGGGREQFF. Looking up the rest from reference TRBV2 and TRBJ2-1 gives the full variable domain: EPEVTQTPSHQVTQMGQEVILRCVPISNHLYFYWYRQILGQKVEFLVSFYNNEISEKSEIFDDQFSVERPDGSNFTLKIRSTKLEDSAMYFCASSALGGGREQFFGPGTRLTVL.